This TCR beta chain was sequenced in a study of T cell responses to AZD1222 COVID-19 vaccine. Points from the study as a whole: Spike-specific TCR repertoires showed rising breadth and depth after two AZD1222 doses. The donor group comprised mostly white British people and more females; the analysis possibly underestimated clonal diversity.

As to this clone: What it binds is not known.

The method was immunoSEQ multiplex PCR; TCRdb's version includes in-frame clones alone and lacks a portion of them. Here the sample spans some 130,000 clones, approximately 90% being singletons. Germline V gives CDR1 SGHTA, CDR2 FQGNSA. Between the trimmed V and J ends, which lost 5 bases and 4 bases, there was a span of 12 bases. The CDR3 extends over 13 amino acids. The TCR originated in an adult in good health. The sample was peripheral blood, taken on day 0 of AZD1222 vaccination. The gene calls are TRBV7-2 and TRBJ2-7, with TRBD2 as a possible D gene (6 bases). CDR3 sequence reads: CASSLRGTYEQYF. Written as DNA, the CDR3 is TGTGCCAGCAGCCTCCGTGGGACTTACGAGCAGTACTTC.